Listed below are T cell receptor beta chains from one sample, sequenced in a study of blood T cell repertoires in COVID-19. The table came from immunoSEQ multiplex PCR; TCRdb's copy has only in-frame clones and leaves some out. Of 160,000 or so clones listed, around 84% are singletons. Sequencing was performed on PBMCs or T cells enriched from blood (not recorded which). The origin of the receptors is a woman between 45 and 60 years old who had recovered from COVID-19. Both conserved end residues are part of each CDR3. Fields, in order: clone size, D gene, V gene, J gene, CDR3 length, CDR3 DNA, CDR3 protein. A D gene is named only where the DNA matches it firmly. For some rows the clone size is stated as once, few or many, or as a class when expanded; others skip it.

once	TRBD2	TRBV9	TRBJ2-1	15	TGTGCCAGCAGCGTTCAGCGGGAGAGAAACAATGAGCAGTTCTTC	CASSVQRERNNEQFF
.	.	TRBV24-1	TRBJ2-1	13	TGTGCCACCAGTGGACTAGCCTACAATGAGCAGTTCTTC	CATSGLAYNEQFF
.	TRBD2	TRBV4-1	TRBJ2-7	17	TGCGCCAGCAGCCAAGACCTTAGCGGGGGGCTGGCCTACGAGCAGTACTTC	CASSQDLSGGLAYEQYF
.	TRBD2	TRBV10-3	TRBJ2-7	14	TGTGCCATCAGTGGAACGGGAGGATCCTACGAGCAGTACTTC	CAISGTGGSYEQYF
.	TRBD2	TRBV18	TRBJ2-2	15	TGTGCCAGCTCACCAGGACTAGCGAACACCGGGGAGCTGTTTTTT	CASSPGLANTGELFF
.	.	TRBV3-1/TRBV3-2	TRBJ1-1	15	TGTGCCAGCAGCCAAGTCGGCAGGGGGAACACTGAAGCTTTCTTT	CASSQVGRGNTEAFF
.	TRBD2	TRBV18	TRBJ2-3	17	TGTGCCAGCTCACGCCTCGGTGGCGGGAGGGTCGGAGATACGCAGTATTTT	CASSRLGGGRVGDTQYF
.	TRBD2	TRBV19	TRBJ2-1	14	TGTGCCAGTAGCACTAGCGGGAGCATCCATGAGCAGTTCTTC	CASSTSGSIHEQFF
.	TRBD2	TRBV5-1	TRBJ2-5	16	TGCGCCAGCAGCCCCGGGCTAGCGGCGCTCCAAGAGACCCAGTACTTC	CASSPGLAALQETQYF
.	TRBD2	TRBV28	TRBJ2-7	15	TGTGCCAGCAGTTTAGTCCTAGCGGGAGCTCACGAGCAGTACTTC	CASSLVLAGAHEQYF
.	TRBD1	TRBV5-1	TRBJ2-7	15	TGCGCCAGCACTTTACAGGGGGGACAGATCTACGAGCAGTACTTC	CASTLQGGQIYEQYF
.	.	TRBV6-1	TRBJ1-5	15	TGTGCCAGCAGTGATTTTCCACAGAAGTCAGGGCCCCAGCATTTT	CASSDFPQKSGPQHF
.	TRBD1	TRBV6-4	TRBJ1-5	17	TGTGCCAGCAGAACTACCGGGACAGGGGACCCCAATCAGCCCCAGCATTTT	CASRTTGTGDPNQPQHF
.	TRBD1	TRBV6-2/TRBV6-3	TRBJ1-3	15	TGTGCCAGCAGTTTCGGGACAGGGTTCGGAAACACCATATATTTT	CASSFGTGFGNTIYF
few	.	TRBV13	TRBJ2-2	14	TGTGCCAGCAGCGAAACAGGGTACACCGGGGAGCTGTTTTTT	CASSETGYTGELFF
.	.	TRBV7-2	TRBJ1-4	14	TGTGCCAGCAGGGGGAGGTTATCTAATGAAAAACTGTTTTTT	CASRGRLSNEKLFF
many	.	TRBV7-9	TRBJ2-1	12	TGTGCCAGCACCCCCCTTCACAATGAGCAGTTCTTC	CASTPLHNEQFF
.	.	TRBV14	TRBJ1-2	15	TGTGCCAGCAGCCTTGACTTCTTAGCTAACTATGGCTACACCTTC	CASSLDFLANYGYTF
few	TRBD1	TRBV9	TRBJ2-1	15	TGTGCCAGCAGCGAACAGGGGGACCCTCTTAATGAGCAGTTCTTC	CASSEQGDPLNEQFF
.	.	TRBV6-2/TRBV6-3	TRBJ2-3	16	TGTGCCAGCAGTTACGATGGGGCGCGGAGCACGTATACGCAGTATTTT	CASSYDGARSTYTQYF
.	TRBD1	TRBV5-1	TRBJ2-3	15	TGCGCCAGCAGCCCCGACAGGGGGTACACAGATACGCAGTATTTT	CASSPDRGYTDTQYF